Listed below are T cell receptor beta chains from one sample, sequenced in a study of T cell responses to AZD1222 COVID-19 vaccine. The repertoire was sequenced with immunoSEQ multiplex PCR; TCRdb's copy has only in-frame clones and lacks some. The repertoire holds about 200,000 clones, with approximately 93% as singletons. This sample comprised peripheral blood, obtained 28 days after the second AZD1222 dose. These receptors were taken from an adult who received the AZD1222 COVID-19 vaccine. Each CDR3 is given with its conserved first and last residue. Each record gives: D gene, clone size, J gene, V gene, CDR3 protein, CDR3 DNA. A D gene is named only where the DNA matches it firmly. Clone size is not always given. Where it is, it says once, few, many or a class for expanded clones.

D gene: TRBD1
clone size: NA
J gene: TRBJ1-5
V gene: TRBV19
CDR3 protein: CASSRTGFDQPQHF
CDR3 DNA: TGTGCCAGTAGCCGGACAGGGTTCGATCAGCCCCAGCATTTT

D gene: TRBD1
clone size: NA
J gene: TRBJ1-1
V gene: TRBV6-5
CDR3 protein: CASSRTTGGTEAFF
CDR3 DNA: TGTGCCAGCAGCCGTACTACAGGGGGCACTGAAGCTTTCTTT

D gene: TRBD1
clone size: NA
J gene: TRBJ2-7
V gene: TRBV5-1
CDR3 protein: CASSQTGIRDPGNEQYF
CDR3 DNA: TGCGCCAGCAGCCAGACAGGGATTCGGGACCCGGGAAACGAGCAGTACTTC

D gene: NA
clone size: NA
J gene: TRBJ1-5
V gene: TRBV18
CDR3 protein: CASSPNTDQPQHF
CDR3 DNA: TGTGCCAGCTCACCTAACACAGATCAGCCCCAGCATTTT

D gene: NA
clone size: few
J gene: TRBJ1-2
V gene: TRBV24-1
CDR3 protein: CATSDRASGKGYTF
CDR3 DNA: TGTGCCACCAGTGATCGGGCCTCGGGGAAGGGCTACACCTTC

D gene: NA
clone size: NA
J gene: TRBJ1-2
V gene: TRBV24-1
CDR3 protein: CATSDLPQDIGGYTF
CDR3 DNA: TGTGCCACCAGTGATTTGCCTCAGGATATCGGTGGCTACACCTTC

D gene: NA
clone size: NA
J gene: TRBJ1-1
V gene: TRBV20-1
CDR3 protein: CSADIRTEAFF
CDR3 DNA: TGCAGTGCCGATATTCGTACTGAAGCTTTCTTT

D gene: NA
clone size: NA
J gene: TRBJ1-5
V gene: TRBV5-1
CDR3 protein: CASSWGAGLDQPQHF
CDR3 DNA: TGCGCCAGCAGCTGGGGGGCGGGGTTGGATCAGCCCCAGCATTTT

D gene: NA
clone size: NA
J gene: TRBJ2-3
V gene: TRBV4-2
CDR3 protein: CASSQDPVSTDTQYF
CDR3 DNA: TGTGCCAGCAGCCAAGACCCGGTGAGCACAGATACGCAGTATTTT

D gene: NA
clone size: NA
J gene: TRBJ1-6
V gene: TRBV2
CDR3 protein: CASSPDWDSSLHF
CDR3 DNA: TGTGCCAGCAGCCCCGATTGGGACTCGTCCCTCCACTTT

D gene: NA
clone size: NA
J gene: TRBJ1-1
V gene: TRBV7-9
CDR3 protein: CASSTTVEAFF
CDR3 DNA: TGTGCCAGCAGCACGACAGTAGAAGCTTTCTTT

D gene: NA
clone size: NA
J gene: TRBJ1-2
V gene: TRBV6-5
CDR3 protein: CASSYRGRHYGYTF
CDR3 DNA: TGTGCCAGCAGTTATCGGGGCAGACACTATGGCTACACCTTC

D gene: NA
clone size: NA
J gene: TRBJ2-3
V gene: TRBV7-3
CDR3 protein: CASSRGRDTQYF
CDR3 DNA: TGTGCCAGCAGCCGGGGGAGAGATACGCAGTATTTT

D gene: NA
clone size: NA
J gene: TRBJ2-2
V gene: TRBV4-2
CDR3 protein: CASSGTANTGELFF
CDR3 DNA: TGTGCCAGCAGCGGGACCGCTAACACCGGGGAGCTGTTTTTT

D gene: NA
clone size: NA
J gene: TRBJ2-7
V gene: TRBV3-1/TRBV3-2
CDR3 protein: CASSQPIGIGEQYF
CDR3 DNA: TGTGCCAGCAGCCAACCCATAGGGATAGGGGAGCAGTACTTC

D gene: TRBD1
clone size: NA
J gene: TRBJ1-1
V gene: TRBV15
CDR3 protein: CATSRAGTGGTEAFF
CDR3 DNA: TGTGCCACCAGCAGAGCCGGGACAGGGGGCACTGAAGCTTTCTTT

D gene: NA
clone size: once
J gene: TRBJ1-2
V gene: TRBV6-2/TRBV6-3
CDR3 protein: CASSYVAGLRGYTF
CDR3 DNA: TGTGCCAGCAGTTACGTGGCAGGGTTGAGAGGCTACACCTTC

D gene: NA
clone size: once
J gene: TRBJ1-5
V gene: TRBV4-3
CDR3 protein: CASSQDRLRQPQHF
CDR3 DNA: TGCGCCAGCAGCCAAGATCGGCTACGACAGCCCCAGCATTTT

D gene: NA
clone size: NA
J gene: TRBJ1-2
V gene: TRBV5-5
CDR3 protein: CASSLPRSRDGYTF
CDR3 DNA: TGTGCCAGCAGCTTGCCTCGGTCCCGAGACGGCTACACCTTC

D gene: NA
clone size: NA
J gene: TRBJ1-1
V gene: TRBV7-2
CDR3 protein: CASSFRWTVNTEAFF
CDR3 DNA: TGTGCCAGCAGCTTCCGCTGGACGGTGAACACTGAAGCTTTCTTT